This TCR beta chain was found in a study of CD8 T cells in ankylosing spondylitis. MiXCR, run by TCRdb on the 5' RACE reads, gives a single entry per CDR3 protein. The sample lists roughly 230,000 distinct CDR3 sequences; roughly 8.2% were seen once. Germline V gene sequence: CDR1 MNHEY, CDR2 SVGAGI. This CDR3 region has 16 residues. V lost 0 bases and J 4 bases, leaving 16 bases between the germline ends. Study-wide points: Disease-linked clones had a CD8+ phenotype and relatively low frequency in peripheral blood. Ankylosing spondylitis blood appeared to carry a characteristic TCR beta motif of 7 or 8 highly homologous variants.

There are many counts of this clonotype. Antigen unknown. The specimen was blood, either unsorted or a sorted T cell fraction (not recorded which). The gene calls are TRBV6-5 and TRBJ2-7; D is perhaps TRBD2 (5 bases). The receptor's source is a female donor with ankylosing spondylitis or in good health (not recorded which). CDR3 sequence: CASSYSWGESPYEQYF. Written as DNA, the CDR3 is TGTGCCAGCAGTTACTCGTGGGGAGAGAGTCCGTACGAGCAGTACTTC.